This T cell receptor (beta chain) appears in the sequencing data of a study of shared T cell receptors in the human thymus. Method: immunoSEQ multiplex PCR; TCRdb's copy keeps in-frame clones and lacks some. The sample records 500,000 to 550,000 clones, around 82% being singletons. V was trimmed by 4 bases and J by 7 bases, leaving 16 bases between them. The CDR3 is 15 amino acids. From germline, CDR1 is KGHSH and CDR2 LQKENI. The same specimen was also included in a second study, on human thymus T cells.

The chain couples TRBV18 to TRBJ1-4, with D possibly matching TRBD1 (6 bases). This TCR was sampled from a boy younger than two with a congenital heart defect. The sample taken for sequencing was thymocytes. The CDR3 sequence: CASSQIQGSTEKLFF. CDR3 sequence (DNA): TGTGCCAGCTCACAAATACAGGGTAGTACTGAAAAACTGTTTTTT.